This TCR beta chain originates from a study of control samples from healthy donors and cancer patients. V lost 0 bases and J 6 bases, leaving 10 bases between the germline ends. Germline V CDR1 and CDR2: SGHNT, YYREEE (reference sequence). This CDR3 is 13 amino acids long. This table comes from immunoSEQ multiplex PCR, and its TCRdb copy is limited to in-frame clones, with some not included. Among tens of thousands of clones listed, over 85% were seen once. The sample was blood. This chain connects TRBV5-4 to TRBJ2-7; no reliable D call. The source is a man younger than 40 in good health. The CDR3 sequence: CASSLGEGLEQYF. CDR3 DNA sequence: TGTGCCAGCAGCTTGGGCGAAGGGCTCGAGCAGTACTTC.